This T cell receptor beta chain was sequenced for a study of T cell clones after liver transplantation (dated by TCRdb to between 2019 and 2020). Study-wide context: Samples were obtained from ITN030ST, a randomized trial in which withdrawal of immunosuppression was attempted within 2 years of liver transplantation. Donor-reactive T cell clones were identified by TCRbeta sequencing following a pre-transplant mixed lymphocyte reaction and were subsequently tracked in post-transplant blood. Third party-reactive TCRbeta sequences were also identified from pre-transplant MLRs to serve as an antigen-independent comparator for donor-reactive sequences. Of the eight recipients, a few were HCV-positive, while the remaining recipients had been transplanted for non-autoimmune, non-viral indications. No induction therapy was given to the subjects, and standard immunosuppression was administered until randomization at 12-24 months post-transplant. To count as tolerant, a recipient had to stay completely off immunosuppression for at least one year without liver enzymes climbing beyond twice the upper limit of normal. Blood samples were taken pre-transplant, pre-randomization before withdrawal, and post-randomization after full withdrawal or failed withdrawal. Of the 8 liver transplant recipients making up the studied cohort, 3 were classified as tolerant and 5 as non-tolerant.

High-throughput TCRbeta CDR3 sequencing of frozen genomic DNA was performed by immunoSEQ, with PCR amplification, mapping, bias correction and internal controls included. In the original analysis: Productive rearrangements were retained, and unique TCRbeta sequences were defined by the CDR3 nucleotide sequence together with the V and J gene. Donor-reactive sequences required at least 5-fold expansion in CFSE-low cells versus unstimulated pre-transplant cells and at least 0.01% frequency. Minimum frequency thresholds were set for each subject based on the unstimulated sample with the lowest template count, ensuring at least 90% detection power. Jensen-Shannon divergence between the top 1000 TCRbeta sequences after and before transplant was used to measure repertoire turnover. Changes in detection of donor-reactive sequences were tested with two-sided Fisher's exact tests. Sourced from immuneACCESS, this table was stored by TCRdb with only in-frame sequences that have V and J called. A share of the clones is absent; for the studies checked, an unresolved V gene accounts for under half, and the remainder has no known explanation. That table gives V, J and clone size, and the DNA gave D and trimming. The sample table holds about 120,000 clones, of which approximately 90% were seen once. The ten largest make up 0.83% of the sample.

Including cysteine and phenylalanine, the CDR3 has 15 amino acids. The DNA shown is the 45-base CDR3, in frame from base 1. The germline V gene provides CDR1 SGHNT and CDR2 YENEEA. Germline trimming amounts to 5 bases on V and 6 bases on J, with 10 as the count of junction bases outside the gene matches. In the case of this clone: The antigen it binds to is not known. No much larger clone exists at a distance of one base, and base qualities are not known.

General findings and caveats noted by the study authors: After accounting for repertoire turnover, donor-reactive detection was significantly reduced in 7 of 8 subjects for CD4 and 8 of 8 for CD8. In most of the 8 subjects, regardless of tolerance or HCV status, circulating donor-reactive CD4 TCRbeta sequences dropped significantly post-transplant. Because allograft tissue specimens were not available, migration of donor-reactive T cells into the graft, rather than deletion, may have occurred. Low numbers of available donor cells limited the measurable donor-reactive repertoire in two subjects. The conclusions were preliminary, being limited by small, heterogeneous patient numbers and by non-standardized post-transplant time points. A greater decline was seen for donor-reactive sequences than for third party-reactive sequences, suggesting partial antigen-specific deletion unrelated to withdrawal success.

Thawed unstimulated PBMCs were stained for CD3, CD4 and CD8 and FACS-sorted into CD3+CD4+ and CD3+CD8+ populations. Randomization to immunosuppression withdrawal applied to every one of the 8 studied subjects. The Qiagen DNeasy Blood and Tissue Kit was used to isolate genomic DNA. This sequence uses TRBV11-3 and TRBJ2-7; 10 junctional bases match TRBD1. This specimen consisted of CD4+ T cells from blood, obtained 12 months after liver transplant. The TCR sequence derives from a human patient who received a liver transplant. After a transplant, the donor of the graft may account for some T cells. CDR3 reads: CASSGGQGGSGEQYF. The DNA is TGTGCCAGCAGCGGAGGACAGGGGGGATCGGGCGAGCAGTACTTC.